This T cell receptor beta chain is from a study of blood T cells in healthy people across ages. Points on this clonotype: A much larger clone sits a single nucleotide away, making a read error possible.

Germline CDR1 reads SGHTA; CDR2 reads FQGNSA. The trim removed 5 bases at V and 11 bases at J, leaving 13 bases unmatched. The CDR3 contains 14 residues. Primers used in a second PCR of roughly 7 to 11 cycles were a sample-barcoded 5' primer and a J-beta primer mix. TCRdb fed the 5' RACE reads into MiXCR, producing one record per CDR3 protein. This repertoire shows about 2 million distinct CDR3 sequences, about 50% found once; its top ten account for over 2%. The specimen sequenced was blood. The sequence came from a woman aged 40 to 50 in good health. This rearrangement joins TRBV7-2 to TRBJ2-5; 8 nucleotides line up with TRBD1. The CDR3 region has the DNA TGTGCCAGCAGCCCCCACAGGGGGAGGAATGAGCAGTACTTC. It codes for CASSPHRGRNEQYF.